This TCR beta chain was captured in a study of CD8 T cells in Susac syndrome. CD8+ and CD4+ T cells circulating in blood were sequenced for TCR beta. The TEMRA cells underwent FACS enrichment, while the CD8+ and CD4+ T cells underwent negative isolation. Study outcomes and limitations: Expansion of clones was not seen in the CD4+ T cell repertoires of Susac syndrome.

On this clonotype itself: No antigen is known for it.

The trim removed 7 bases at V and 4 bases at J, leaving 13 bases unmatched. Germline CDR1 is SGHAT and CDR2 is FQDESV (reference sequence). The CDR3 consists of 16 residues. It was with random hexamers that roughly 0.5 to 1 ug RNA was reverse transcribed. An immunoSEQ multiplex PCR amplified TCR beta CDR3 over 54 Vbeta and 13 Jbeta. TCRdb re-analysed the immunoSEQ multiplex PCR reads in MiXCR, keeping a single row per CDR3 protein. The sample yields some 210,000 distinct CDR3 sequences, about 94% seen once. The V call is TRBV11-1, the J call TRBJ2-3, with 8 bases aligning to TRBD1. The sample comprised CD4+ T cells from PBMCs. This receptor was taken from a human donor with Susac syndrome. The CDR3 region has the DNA TGTGCCAGCACCCGAGGCAGGCAGGGGGCCGCAGATACGCAGTATTTT. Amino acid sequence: CASTRGRQGAADTQYF.